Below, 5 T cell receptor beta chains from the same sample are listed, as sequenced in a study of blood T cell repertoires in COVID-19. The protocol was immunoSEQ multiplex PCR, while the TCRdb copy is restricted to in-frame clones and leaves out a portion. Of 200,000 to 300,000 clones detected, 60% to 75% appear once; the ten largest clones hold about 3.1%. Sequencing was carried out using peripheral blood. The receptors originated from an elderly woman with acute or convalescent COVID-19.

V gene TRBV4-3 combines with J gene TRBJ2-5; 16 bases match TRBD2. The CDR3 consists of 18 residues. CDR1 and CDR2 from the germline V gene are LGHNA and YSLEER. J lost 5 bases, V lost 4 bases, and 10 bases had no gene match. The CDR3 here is CASSRGTSGGARGETQYF. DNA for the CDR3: TGCGCCAGCAGCCGTGGGACTAGCGGGGGGGCTCGTGGTGAGACCCAGTACTTC.

CDR3: CASSYWGGSSGNTIYF. CDR3 coding DNA: TGTGCCAGCAGTTACTGGGGGGGGAGCTCTGGAAACACCATATATTTT. The J gene is TRBJ1-3, the V gene TRBV6-5, with TRBD1 as a possible D gene (5 bases). Germline values: CDR1 MNHEY, CDR2 SVGAGI. Trimming cost V 1 base and J 0 bases, with 10 bases left between them. This CDR3 comprises 16 residues.

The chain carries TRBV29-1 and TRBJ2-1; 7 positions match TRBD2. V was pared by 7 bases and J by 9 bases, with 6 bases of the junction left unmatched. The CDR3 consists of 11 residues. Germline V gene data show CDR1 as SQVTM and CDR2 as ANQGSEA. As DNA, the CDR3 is TGCAGCGCCCTCCGGGGGGTTGAGCAGTTCTTC. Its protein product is CSALRGVEQFF.

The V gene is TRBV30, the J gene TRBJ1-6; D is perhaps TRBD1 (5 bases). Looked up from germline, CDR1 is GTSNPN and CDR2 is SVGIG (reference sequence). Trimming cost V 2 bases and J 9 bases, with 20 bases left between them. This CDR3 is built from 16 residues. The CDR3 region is CAWSRLDSPLGSPLHF. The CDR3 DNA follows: TGTGCCTGGAGTCGACTCGACAGTCCGTTGGGTTCACCCCTCCACTTT.

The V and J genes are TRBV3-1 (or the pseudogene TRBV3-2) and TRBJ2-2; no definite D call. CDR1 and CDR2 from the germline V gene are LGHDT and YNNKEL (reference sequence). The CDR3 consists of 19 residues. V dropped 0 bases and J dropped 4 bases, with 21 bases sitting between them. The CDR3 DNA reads TGTGCCAGCAGCCAAGAGGTCGTTCAAACCCCCGAGGCCACCGGGGAGCTGTTTTTT. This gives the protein CASSQEVVQTPEATGELFF.